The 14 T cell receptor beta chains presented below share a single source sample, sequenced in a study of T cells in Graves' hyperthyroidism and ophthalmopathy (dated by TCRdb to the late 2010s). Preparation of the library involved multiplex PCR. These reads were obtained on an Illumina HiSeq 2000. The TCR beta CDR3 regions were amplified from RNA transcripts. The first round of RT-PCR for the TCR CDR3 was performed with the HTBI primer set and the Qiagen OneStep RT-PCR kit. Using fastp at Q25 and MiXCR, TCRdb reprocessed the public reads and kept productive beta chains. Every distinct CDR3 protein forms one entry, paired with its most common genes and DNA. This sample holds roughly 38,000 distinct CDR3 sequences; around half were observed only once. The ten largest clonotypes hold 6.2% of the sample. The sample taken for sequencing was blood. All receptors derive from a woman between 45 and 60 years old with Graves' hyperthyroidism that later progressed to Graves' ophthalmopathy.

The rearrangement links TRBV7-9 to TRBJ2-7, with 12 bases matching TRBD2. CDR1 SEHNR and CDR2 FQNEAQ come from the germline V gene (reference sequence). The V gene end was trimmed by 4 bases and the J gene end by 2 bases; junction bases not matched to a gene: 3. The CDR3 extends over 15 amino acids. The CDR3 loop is CASSSRTSGAYEQYF. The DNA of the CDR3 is TGTGCCAGCAGCTCTCGGACTAGCGGGGCCTACGAGCAGTACTTC. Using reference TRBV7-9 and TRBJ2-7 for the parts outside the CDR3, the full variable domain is DTGVSQNPRHKITKRGQNVTFRCDPISEHNRLYWYRQTLGQGPEFLTYFQNEAQLEKSRLLSDRFSAERPKGSFSTLEIQRTEQGDSAMYLCASSSRTSGAYEQYFGPGTRLTVT.

CDR3 region: CSARGPGTDTQYF. The CDR3 DNA reads as TGCAGTGCTAGGGGTCCAGGCACAGATACGCAGTATTTT. The chain couples TRBV20-1 to TRBJ2-3, with D unclear. Trimming shortened V by 3 bases and J by 1 base, and 8 bases separated the two germline ends. Germline V gene lookup returns CDR1 DFQATT and CDR2 SNEGSKA (reference sequence). The CDR3 has 13 amino acids.

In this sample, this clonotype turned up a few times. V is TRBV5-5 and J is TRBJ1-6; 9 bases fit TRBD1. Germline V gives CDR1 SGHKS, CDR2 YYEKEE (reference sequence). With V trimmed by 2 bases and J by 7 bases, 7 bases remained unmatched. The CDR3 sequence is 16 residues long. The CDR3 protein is CASSFPQGAENSPLHF. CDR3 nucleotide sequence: TGTGCCAGCAGCTTCCCACAGGGGGCGGAGAATTCACCCCTCCACTTT.

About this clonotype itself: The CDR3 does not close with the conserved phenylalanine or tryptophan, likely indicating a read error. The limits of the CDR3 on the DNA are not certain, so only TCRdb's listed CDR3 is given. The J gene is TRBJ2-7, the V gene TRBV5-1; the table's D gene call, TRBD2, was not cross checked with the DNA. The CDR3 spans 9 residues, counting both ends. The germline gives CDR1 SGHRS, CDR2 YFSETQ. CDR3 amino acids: CASSFRLAG.

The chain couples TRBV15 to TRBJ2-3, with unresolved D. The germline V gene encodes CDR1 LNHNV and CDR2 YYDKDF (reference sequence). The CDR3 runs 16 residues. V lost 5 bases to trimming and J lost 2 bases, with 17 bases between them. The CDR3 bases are TGTGCCACCAGCTCACGACACGGAGTGGACACAGATACGCAGTATTTT. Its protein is CATSSRHGVDTDTQYF.

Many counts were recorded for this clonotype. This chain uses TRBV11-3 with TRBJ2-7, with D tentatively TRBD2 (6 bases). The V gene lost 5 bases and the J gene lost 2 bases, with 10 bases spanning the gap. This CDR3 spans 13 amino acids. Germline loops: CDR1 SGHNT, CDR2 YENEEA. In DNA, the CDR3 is TGTGCCAGCAGCCGGGCGGGACCCTACGAGCAGTACTTC. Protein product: CASSRAGPYEQYF.

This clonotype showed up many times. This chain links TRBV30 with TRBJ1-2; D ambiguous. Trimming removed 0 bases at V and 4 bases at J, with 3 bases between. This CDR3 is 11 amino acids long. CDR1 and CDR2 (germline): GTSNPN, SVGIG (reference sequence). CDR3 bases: TGTGCCTGGAGTGTGGCCTATGGCTACACCTTC. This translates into CAWSVAYGYTF.

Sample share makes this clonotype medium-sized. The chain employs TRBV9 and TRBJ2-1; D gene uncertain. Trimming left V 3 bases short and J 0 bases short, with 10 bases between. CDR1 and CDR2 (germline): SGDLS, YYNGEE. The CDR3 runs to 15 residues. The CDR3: CASSALGSSYNEQFF. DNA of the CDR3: TGTGCCAGCAGCGCACTTGGCAGCTCCTACAATGAGCAGTTCTTC.

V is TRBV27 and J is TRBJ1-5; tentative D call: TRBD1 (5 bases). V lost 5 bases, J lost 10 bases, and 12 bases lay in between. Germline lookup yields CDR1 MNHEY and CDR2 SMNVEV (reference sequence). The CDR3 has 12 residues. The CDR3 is CASSKQAQPQHF. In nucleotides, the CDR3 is TGTGCCAGCAGTAAACAGGCGCAACCCCAGCATTTT.

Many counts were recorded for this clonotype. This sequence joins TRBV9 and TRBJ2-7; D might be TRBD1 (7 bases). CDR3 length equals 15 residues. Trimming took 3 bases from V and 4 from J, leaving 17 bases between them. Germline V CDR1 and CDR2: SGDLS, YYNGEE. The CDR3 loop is CASSERAGQRYEQYF. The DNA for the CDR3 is TGTGCCAGCAGCGAGAGGGCGGGACAGAGATACGAGCAGTACTTC.

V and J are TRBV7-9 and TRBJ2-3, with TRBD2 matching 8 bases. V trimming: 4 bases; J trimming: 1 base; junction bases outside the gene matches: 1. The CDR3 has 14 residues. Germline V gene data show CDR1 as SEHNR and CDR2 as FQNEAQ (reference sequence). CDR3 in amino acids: CASSSGGGTDTQYF. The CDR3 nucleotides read TGTGCCAGCAGCTCCGGGGGGGGCACAGATACGCAGTATTTT.

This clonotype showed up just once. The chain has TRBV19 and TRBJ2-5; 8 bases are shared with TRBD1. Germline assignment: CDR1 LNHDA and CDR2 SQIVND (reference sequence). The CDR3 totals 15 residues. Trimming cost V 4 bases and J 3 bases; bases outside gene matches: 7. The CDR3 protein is CASSTGQGAKETQYF. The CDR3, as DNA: TGTGCCAGTAGTACTGGACAGGGAGCGAAAGAGACCCAGTACTTC.

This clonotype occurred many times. CDR3: CASSPGKGRITEAFF. DNA for the CDR3: TGTGCCAGCAGCCCAGGGAAGGGGAGGATCACTGAAGCTTTCTTT. The V gene is TRBV11-3, the J gene TRBJ1-1; D perhaps matches TRBD1 (5 bases). Trimming removed 5 bases from V and 4 bases from J, with 17 bases in between. Germline V gene lookup returns CDR1 SGHNT and CDR2 YENEEA. The CDR3 runs 15 residues.

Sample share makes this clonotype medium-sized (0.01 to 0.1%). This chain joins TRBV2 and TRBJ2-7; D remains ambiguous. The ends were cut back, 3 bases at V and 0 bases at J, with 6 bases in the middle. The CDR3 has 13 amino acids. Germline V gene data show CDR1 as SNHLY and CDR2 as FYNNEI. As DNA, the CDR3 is TGTGCCAGCAGTGACCGTCTCTCCTACGAGCAGTACTTC. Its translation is CASSDRLSYEQYF.